This TCR beta chain was recovered during a study of human CD8 memory T cell subsets (dated by TCRdb to the early 2020s). For the wider study: To assess how stem-like (TSTEM), progenitor exhausted-like (TPEX) and effector memory CD8+ T cell subsets are clonally related, the TCRbeta repertoires of these three subsets were compared. TCRbeta repertoires were obtained from five to seven donors, each contributing TSTEM, TPEX and effector memory subsets.

Peripheral blood mononuclear cells were isolated from healthy donor buffy coats by density gradient separation. In the study, total CD8+ T cells were enriched by negative magnetic separation with EasySep or MojoSort CD8+ T cell isolation kits. For each subset, total RNA was extracted using an RNeasy Mini Kit from duplicate vials of approximately 160,000 sorted CD8+ T cells. PBMCs were used either fresh or after being cryopreserved in fetal bovine serum containing 10% DMSO. CD8+ T cell subsets were sorted to purity by fluorescence-activated cell sorting on a FACSAria III. Comments on this clonotype: Its antigen target is currently unknown.

The CDR3 contains 15 residues, cysteine and phenylalanine counted. Nucleotide data are not available. Sequences MNHNS (CDR1) and SASEGT (CDR2) are obtained from the germline V gene. TCRdb records NextSeq 550 as the sequencer. A Human TCR Profiling Kit was used to prepare UMI-labeled 5' RACE TCRbeta libraries. The same number of PCR cycles was used to prepare all TCRbeta libraries in parallel. In the source study's methods: Each TCRbeta library contained between roughly 2,700 and 20,000 functional CDR3beta clonotypes. UMI extraction and consensus assembly used MIGEC 1.2.9, requiring at least three reads per UMI. MiXCR 3.0.3 was used to extract in-frame CDR3beta repertoires. Diversity metrics were computed in VDJtools 1.2.1 after downsampling each sample to 42,000 randomly selected UMIs. For the top 3,000 clones of each sample pair, the repertoire overlap metrics D, R and F2 were calculated in VDJtools. TCRdb reprocessed the public reads and reports one entry per CDR3 protein sequence, without DNA. TCRdb, not the original authors, processed these V and J calls. The table for this sample lists under 5,000 distinct CDR3 sequences. The top ten clones comprise around 25% of the sample.

Results and caveats for the whole study, not just this receptor: Normalized Shannon-Wiener diversity was similarly high in the TSTEM and TPEX subsets, while the effector memory subsets were comparatively less diverse. Sequencing was limited to TCRbeta chains, and the repertoire comparisons were based on 5 or 6 donors analyzed with paired t-tests and Bonferroni correction. Both stem-like subsets shared clonotypes with effector memory cells, but TSTEM and TPEX repertoires overlapped minimally, suggesting distinct antigen spectra. Greater repertoire diversity in TSTEM than in TPEX subsets was suggested by Chao1 estimates, potentially reflecting a broader range of specificities.

The sequence joins TRBV6-1 to TRBJ2-1; TCRdb's assignment of TRBD1 cannot be checked, as there is no DNA. What was sequenced was CD8+ effector memory T cells (TEM) sorted from PBMCs. Read against the paper, the sample's cell subset or site label means: effector memory CD8 T cells, CCR7- CD45RO+ CD95+. This sequence was found in a human donor in good health. CDR3 reads: CASSPPGQGSDEQFF.